This entry concerns a single T cell receptor beta chain. The antigen remains undetermined. These data belong to a study of monozygotic twins with inflammatory bowel disease. Study-level results: The data gave no support to a single strong IBD-associated signal or clonotype.

CDR1 DFQATT and CDR2 SNEGSKA come from the germline V gene (reference sequence). The length of the CDR3 is 13 residues. From the 5' RACE reads, TCRdb lists one entry per CDR3 protein and no DNA. Across 190,000 or so distinct CDR3 sequences, the top ten clones capture 1.6% of the sample. V usage is TRBV20-1 and J usage is TRBJ1-6. This receptor was obtained from a human donor with ulcerative colitis or Crohn's disease, or a healthy co-twin of an affected twin (not recorded which). Material for sequencing was blood. The CDR3 region is CSAGQTYNSPLHF.